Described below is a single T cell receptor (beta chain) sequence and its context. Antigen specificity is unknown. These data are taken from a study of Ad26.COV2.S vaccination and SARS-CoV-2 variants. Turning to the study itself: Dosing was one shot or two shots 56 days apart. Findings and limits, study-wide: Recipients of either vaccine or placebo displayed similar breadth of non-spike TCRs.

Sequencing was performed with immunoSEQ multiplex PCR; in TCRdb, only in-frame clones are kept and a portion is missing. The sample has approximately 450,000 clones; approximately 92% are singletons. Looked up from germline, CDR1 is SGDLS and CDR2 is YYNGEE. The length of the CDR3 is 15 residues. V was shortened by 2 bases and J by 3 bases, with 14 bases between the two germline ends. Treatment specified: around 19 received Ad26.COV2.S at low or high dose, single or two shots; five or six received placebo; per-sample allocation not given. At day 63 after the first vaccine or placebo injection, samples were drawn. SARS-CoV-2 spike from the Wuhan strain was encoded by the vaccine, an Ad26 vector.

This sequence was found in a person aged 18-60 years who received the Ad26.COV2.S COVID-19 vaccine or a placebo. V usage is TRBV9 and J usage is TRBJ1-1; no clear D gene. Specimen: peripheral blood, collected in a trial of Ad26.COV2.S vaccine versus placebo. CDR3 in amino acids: CASSVAPDRDTEAFF. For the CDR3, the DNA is TGTGCCAGCAGCGTGGCCCCGGATAGGGACACTGAAGCTTTCTTT.